The 5 T cell receptor beta chains in this list originate from one sample, sequenced in a study of T cells in localized non-small cell lung cancer. Some clones are missing from TCRdb's copy, which holds only in-frame ones; the method was immunoSEQ multiplex PCR. The sample records about 21,000 clones, about 88% being singletons. The specimen comprised peripheral blood, sampled before any cancer treatment. The receptors stem from a man aged 35 to 69 with stage I lung adenocarcinoma.

This chain uses TRBV5-6 with TRBJ1-5; D unresolved. V lost 3 bases to trimming and J lost 1 base, with 14 bases between them. In germline, CDR1 is SGHDT, CDR2 YYEEEE. The length of the CDR3 is 16 residues. CDR3 sequence (DNA): TGTGCCAGCAGCTCCGGTCTCCGTGTGAGCAATCAGCCCCAGCATTTT. Protein sequence: CASSSGLRVSNQPQHF.

V and J are TRBV27 and TRBJ2-5; perhaps TRBD2 as D (7 bases). V dropped 1 base and J dropped 1 base, with 10 bases sitting between them. Germline CDR1 and CDR2: MNHEY and SMNVEV (reference sequence). This CDR3 is built from 15 residues. CDR3 sequence (DNA): TGTGCCAGCAGTTTATTGGGAGGGGGCCAAGAGACCCAGTACTTC. Protein product: CASSLLGGGQETQYF.

This clone turned up a few times. J is TRBJ1-1 and V is TRBV10-3, with D perhaps TRBD1 (5 bases). CDR3 length: 12 amino acids. Trimming took off 8 bases at V and 0 bases at J, with 7 bases between the two ends. Looked up from germline, CDR1 is ENHRY and CDR2 is SYGVKD. The CDR3 reads CAIRRVNTEAFF. The DNA for the CDR3 is TGTGCCATCCGCAGGGTGAACACTGAAGCTTTCTTT.

The chain carries TRBV5-1 and TRBJ1-3; D not certain. This CDR3 has 13 amino acids. V was trimmed by 0 bases and J by 7 bases, leaving 8 bases between them. CDR1 SGHRS and CDR2 YFSETQ come from the germline V gene. The CDR3 DNA is TGCGCCAGCAGCTTGGGGGCCGGCAACACCATATATTTT. Translation gives CASSLGAGNTIYF.

The chain couples TRBV9 to TRBJ1-3; D uncertain. V dropped 0 bases and J dropped 4 bases, with 11 bases sitting between them. The V gene's germline CDR1 is SGDLS and CDR2 YYNGEE. The CDR3 totals 15 residues. The CDR3 spells CASSVEGDSGNTIYF. CDR3 DNA sequence: TGTGCCAGCAGCGTAGAGGGAGATTCCGGAAACACCATATATTTT.